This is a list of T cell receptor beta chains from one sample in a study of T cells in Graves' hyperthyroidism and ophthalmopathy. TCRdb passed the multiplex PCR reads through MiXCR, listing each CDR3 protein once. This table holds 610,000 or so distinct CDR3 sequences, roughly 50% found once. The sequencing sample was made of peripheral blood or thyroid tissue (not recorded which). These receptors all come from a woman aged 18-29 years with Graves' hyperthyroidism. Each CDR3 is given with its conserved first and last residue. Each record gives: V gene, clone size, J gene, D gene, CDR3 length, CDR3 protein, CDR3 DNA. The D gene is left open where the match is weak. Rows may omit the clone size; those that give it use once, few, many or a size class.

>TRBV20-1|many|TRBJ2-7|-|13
CSAYGPGGTEQYF
TGCAGTGCCTACGGGCCTGGGGGTACCGAGCAGTACTTC
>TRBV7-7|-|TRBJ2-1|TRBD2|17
CASSSPRLAGTYNEQFF
TGTGCCAGCAGCTCACCTCGACTAGCGGGAACCTACAATGAGCAGTTCTTC
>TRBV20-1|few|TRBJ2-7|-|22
CSARGPPLPGPSDGISPYEQYF
TGCAGTGCTAGAGGCCCTCCCCTTCCGGGCCCATCGGACGGGATTTCCCCCTACGAGCAGTACTTC
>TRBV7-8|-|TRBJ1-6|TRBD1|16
CASSFGTAVYNSPLHF
TGTGCCAGCAGCTTCGGGACAGCAGTCTATAATTCACCCCTCCACTTT
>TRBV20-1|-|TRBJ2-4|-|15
CSAGMGLLAKNIQYF
TGCAGTGCTGGAATGGGACTGTTAGCCAAAAACATTCAGTACTTC
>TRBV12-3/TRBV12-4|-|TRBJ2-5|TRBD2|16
CASTPAGVDTGETQYF
TGTGCCAGCACTCCAGCGGGAGTGGACACCGGGGAGACCCAGTACTTC
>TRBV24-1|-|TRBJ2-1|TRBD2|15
CATTSGDSSYNEQFF
TGTGCCACCACTAGCGGGGACAGCTCCTACAATGAGCAGTTCTTC
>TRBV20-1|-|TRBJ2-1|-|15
CSAPPPAQSLHEQFF
TGCAGTGCTCCGCCCCCGGCGCAGAGTTTACATGAGCAGTTCTTC
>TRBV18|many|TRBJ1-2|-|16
CASSRQQEMYNYGYTF
TGTGCCAGCTCACGACAACAGGAAATGTATAACTATGGCTACACCTTC
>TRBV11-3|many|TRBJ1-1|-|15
CASSLAQTANTEAFF
TGTGCCAGCAGCTTAGCCCAGACAGCAAACACTGAAGCTTTCTTT
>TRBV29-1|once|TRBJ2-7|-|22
CSVDSVPARDRAQGNPTYEQYF
-
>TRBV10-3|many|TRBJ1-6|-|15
CAISDRGPDNSPLHF
TGTGCCATCAGTGATCGGGGGCCGGATAATTCACCCCTCCACTTT
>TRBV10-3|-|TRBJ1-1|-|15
CAISESNELNTEAFF
TGTGCCATCAGTGAGTCGAATGAGCTGAACACTGAAGCTTTCTTT
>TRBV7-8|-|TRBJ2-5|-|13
CASSIDRGQPQYF
TGTGCCAGCAGCATAGACAGAGGTCAGCCCCAGTACTTC
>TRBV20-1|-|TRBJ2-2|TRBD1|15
CSARVSRGRPGELFF
TGCAGTGCTAGAGTCTCCAGGGGGCGCCCCGGGGAGCTGTTTTTT
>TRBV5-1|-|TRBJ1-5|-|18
CASKVTSGRVGMGQPQHF
TGCGCCAGCAAGGTGACTAGCGGGAGAGTTGGTATGGGTCAGCCCCAGCATTTT
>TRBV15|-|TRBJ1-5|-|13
CATSSYVNQPQHF
TGTGCCACCAGCAGTTACGTGAATCAGCCCCAGCATTTT
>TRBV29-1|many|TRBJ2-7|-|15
CSVEEYGVMSLEQYF
TGCAGCGTTGAAGAGTACGGAGTCATGTCTCTCGAGCAGTACTTC
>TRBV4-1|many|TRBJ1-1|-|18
CASSHKMERDRRTSEAFF
TGCGCCAGCAGCCACAAAATGGAGCGAGACAGGAGAACAAGTGAAGCTTTCTTT
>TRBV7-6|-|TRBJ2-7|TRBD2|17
CASRASGSFQGSYEQYF
TGTGCCAGCAGGGCTAGCGGGAGCTTCCAGGGTTCCTACGAGCAGTACTTC
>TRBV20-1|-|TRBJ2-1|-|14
CSARDPGGYNEQFF
TGCAGTGCTAGAGATCCAGGGGGGTACAATGAGCAGTTCTTC
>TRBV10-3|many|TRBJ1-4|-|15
CAISEGRRGGEKLFF
TGTGCCATCAGTGAGGGACGTAGAGGGGGTGAAAAACTGTTTTTT
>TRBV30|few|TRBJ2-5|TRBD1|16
CAWSVWRGGAGETQYF
TGTGCCTGGAGTGTGTGGAGAGGGGGCGCGGGAGAGACCCAGTACTTC
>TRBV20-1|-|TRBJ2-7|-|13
CSVTGDRTYEQYF
TGCAGTGTAACGGGGGACCGCACCTACGAGCAGTACTTC
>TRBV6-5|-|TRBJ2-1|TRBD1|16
CASSYGVGQGVDEQFF
TGTGCCAGCAGTTACGGGGTTGGACAGGGAGTCGATGAGCAGTTCTTC
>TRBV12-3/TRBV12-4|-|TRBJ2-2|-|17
CASSGHTGTRNTGELFF
TGTGCCAGCAGTGGTCACACCGGGACACGGAACACCGGGGAGCTGTTTTTT
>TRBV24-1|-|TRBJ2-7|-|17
CATSDLTPGKVSDEQYF
TGTGCCACCAGTGATTTAACCCCGGGAAAAGTTAGCGATGAGCAGTACTTC
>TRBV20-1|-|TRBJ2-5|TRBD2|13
CSARTSTGETQYF
TGCAGTGCTAGGACTAGCACCGGGGAGACCCAGTACTTC
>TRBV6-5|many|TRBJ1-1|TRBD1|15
CASRRSGGADTEAFF
TGTGCCAGCCGACGCTCAGGGGGCGCGGACACTGAAGCTTTCTTT
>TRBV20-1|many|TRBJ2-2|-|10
CSAEEGELFF
TGCAGTGCGGAGGAGGGGGAGCTGTTTTTT
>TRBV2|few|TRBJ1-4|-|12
CASSLTDEKLFF
TGTGCCAGCAGCTTGACAGACGAAAAACTGTTTTTT
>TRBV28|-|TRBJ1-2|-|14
CASSPHSGRFGYTF
TGTGCCAGCAGTCCTCACAGCGGGAGGTTTGGCTACACCTTC
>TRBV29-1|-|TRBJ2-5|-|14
CSVVGANTGETQYF
TGCAGCGTTGTGGGGGCGAACACCGGGGAGACCCAGTACTTC
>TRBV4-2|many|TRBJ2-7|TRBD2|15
CASSQETSGAYEQYF
TGTGCCAGCAGCCAAGAAACTAGCGGCGCCTACGAGCAGTACTTC
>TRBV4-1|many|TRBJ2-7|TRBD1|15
CASSQRQGEFYEQYF
TGCGCCAGCAGCCAACGGCAGGGGGAATTCTACGAGCAGTACTTC
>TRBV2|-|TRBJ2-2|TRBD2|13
CASIQREAGELFF
TGTGCCAGCATCCAGCGGGAGGCCGGGGAGCTGTTTTTT
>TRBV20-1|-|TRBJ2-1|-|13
CSDSDNPYNEQFF
TGCAGTGATTCGGATAACCCCTACAATGAGCAGTTCTTC
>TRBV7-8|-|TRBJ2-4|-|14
CASSLTGHENIQYF
TGTGCCAGCAGCTTAACGGGACACGAAAACATTCAGTACTTC
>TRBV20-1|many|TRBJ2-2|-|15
CSARNWPSNTGELFF
TGCAGTGCTAGAAATTGGCCCTCGAACACCGGGGAGCTGTTTTTT
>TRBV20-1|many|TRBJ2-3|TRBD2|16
CSARGTSGRSADTQYF
TGCAGTGCTAGGGGGACTAGCGGGAGGTCCGCAGATACGCAGTATTTT
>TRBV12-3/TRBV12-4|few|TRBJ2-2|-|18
CASSSRGSGLTNTGELFF
TGTGCCAGCAGTTCCCGGGGGTCGGGACTGACGAACACCGGGGAGCTGTTTTTT
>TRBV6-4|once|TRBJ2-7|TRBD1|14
CARAADRVAYEQYF
TGTGCTAGAGCCGCTGACAGGGTGGCCTACGAGCAGTACTTC
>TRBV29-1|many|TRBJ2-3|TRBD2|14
CSATGTSYTDTQYF
TGCAGCGCCACCGGGACTAGCTACACAGATACGCAGTATTTT
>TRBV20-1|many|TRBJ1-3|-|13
CSARGGSGNTIYF
TGCAGTGCTAGGGGGGGCTCTGGAAACACCATATATTTT
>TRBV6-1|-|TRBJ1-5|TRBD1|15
CASSPGTGEWQPQHF
TGTGCCAGCAGTCCTGGGACAGGGGAATGGCAGCCCCAGCATTTT